Reported below is one TCR beta chain. Per germline, CDR1 SGHTS and CDR2 YDEGEE. CDR3 length: 16 amino acids. J was trimmed by 4 bases and V by 4 bases; bases with no gene match: 11. Libraries were prepared by immunoSEQ multiplex PCR; TCRdb keeps only in-frame clonotypes and omits some of them. This sample has more than 85,000 clones, with 74% found just once. These data originate in a study of CD8 T cell repertoires and HIV-1 epitope variants. Background on the study: Controls included no peptide, Ebola AY9 epitope, and a CMV, EBV, flu pool. Cultures ran 10 days, with IL-2, IL-7 and IL-15 added on days 3 and 7.

The clonotype comes from a male donor with HIV. Source material: uncultured baseline CD8+ T cells from peripheral blood mononuclear cells (PBMCs). The chain employs TRBV5-8 and TRBJ1-3; 7 positions match TRBD1. The CDR3 spells CASSQATGLGGNTIYF. In nucleotides, the CDR3 is TGTGCCAGCAGCCAAGCGACAGGGTTGGGGGGAAACACCATATATTTT.